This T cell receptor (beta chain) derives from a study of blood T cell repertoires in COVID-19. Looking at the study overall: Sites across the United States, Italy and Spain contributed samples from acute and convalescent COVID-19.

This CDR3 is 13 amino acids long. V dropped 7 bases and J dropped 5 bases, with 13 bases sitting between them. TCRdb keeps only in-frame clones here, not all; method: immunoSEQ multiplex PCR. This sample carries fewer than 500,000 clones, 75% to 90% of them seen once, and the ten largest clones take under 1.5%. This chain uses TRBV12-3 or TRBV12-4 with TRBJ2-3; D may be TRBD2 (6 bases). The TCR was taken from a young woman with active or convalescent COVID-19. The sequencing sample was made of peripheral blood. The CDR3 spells CASTEGFRDTQYF. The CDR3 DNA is TGTGCCAGCACGGAGGGTTTTAGAGATACGCAGTATTTT.